The source of this T cell receptor beta chain is a study of cytomegalovirus exposure and HLA in healthy donors. The study's findings and limits: A later analysis found most CMV-associated TCR beta chains apparently HLA-restricted. Researchers reported in a later analysis that a missense DCLRE1C variant was tied to TCR beta V- and J-gene trimming. Some V segments (TRBV6-2 and TRBV6-3 among them) were excluded as indistinguishable. For most TCR beta V segments, an earlier analysis put the productive rate at about 87% or about 30% of the time.

Germline loops: CDR1 MDHEN, CDR2 SYDVKM. The CDR3 is made up of 16 amino acids. V was pared by 5 bases and J by 0 bases, with 14 bases between. Primers: 60 Vbeta forward and 13 Jbeta reverse. Sequenced by immunoSEQ multiplex PCR; TCRdb stores in-frame clones only, minus some. The profile shows over 150,000 clones, 71% of them singletons. On this clone itself: The antigen remains unidentified.

Sequencing used PBMCs. This TCR derives from a woman in her twenties or thirties in good health and CMV-seronegative. The chain couples TRBV28 to TRBJ2-1; D is uncertain. The CDR3 DNA follows: TGTGCCAGCAGTCCCCCTACCCTGAGCTCCTACAATGAGCAGTTCTTC. As protein: CASSPPTLSSYNEQFF. The full variable domain, with the rest looked up from reference TRBV28 and TRBJ2-1, is DVKVTQSSRYLVKRTGEKVFLECVQDMDHENMFWYRQDPGLGLRLIYFSYDVKMKEKGDIPEGYSVSREKKERFSLILESASTNQTSMYLCASSPPTLSSYNEQFFGPGTRLTVL.